Listed below are T cell receptor beta chains from one sample, sequenced in a study of lymphopenia after photon versus proton radiotherapy. Sequencing was performed with immunoSEQ multiplex PCR; in TCRdb, only in-frame clones are kept and a portion is missing. This table has 50,000 to 60,000 clones, 80% to 95% appearing once. Here the sequenced sample was peripheral blood, taken from a patient treated with photon-based radiotherapy. The receptors originated from a woman in her thirties or forties with cholangiocarcinoma. The CDR3 runs from the conserved cysteine through the conserved F or W. Each record gives: D gene, clone size, V gene, J gene, CDR3 protein, CDR3 DNA. A D gene is named only where the DNA matches it firmly. Not every row has a clone size; where given, it reads once, few, many or a size class.

d_gene: .; abundance: .; v_gene: TRBV4-3; j_gene: TRBJ1-4; CDR3aa: CASSREGTEKLFF; CDR3nt: TGCGCCAGCAGCCGTGAAGGAACGGAAAAACTGTTTTTT
d_gene: .; abundance: .; v_gene: TRBV5-1; j_gene: TRBJ1-3; CDR3aa: CASSFLSPAQVSGNTIYF; CDR3nt: TGCGCCAGCAGCTTTCTCTCCCCAGCGCAAGTCTCTGGAAACACCATATATTTT
d_gene: .; abundance: .; v_gene: TRBV30; j_gene: TRBJ1-1; CDR3aa: CAWSPRLGTEAFF; CDR3nt: TGTGCCTGGAGTCCCAGGTTGGGCACTGAAGCTTTCTTT
d_gene: TRBD2; abundance: .; v_gene: TRBV9; j_gene: TRBJ2-3; CDR3aa: CASSVGLRGEDTQYF; CDR3nt: TGTGCCAGCAGCGTAGGATTGCGGGGGGAAGATACGCAGTATTTT
d_gene: TRBD2; abundance: once; v_gene: TRBV27; j_gene: TRBJ2-3; CDR3aa: CASSLSIPGGLIADTQYF; CDR3nt: TGTGCCAGCAGTTTATCGATCCCGGGGGGGCTGATTGCAGATACGCAGTATTTT
d_gene: TRBD1; abundance: .; v_gene: TRBV28; j_gene: TRBJ2-1; CDR3aa: CASRTGGLSSYNEQFF; CDR3nt: TGTGCCAGCAGGACAGGGGGCCTTTCTTCCTACAATGAGCAGTTCTTC
d_gene: .; abundance: .; v_gene: TRBV2; j_gene: TRBJ1-1; CDR3aa: CASRTEGNTEAFF; CDR3nt: TGTGCCAGCAGGACGGAGGGAAACACTGAAGCTTTCTTT
d_gene: TRBD2; abundance: .; v_gene: TRBV9; j_gene: TRBJ2-3; CDR3aa: CASSPTSGGSTDTQYF; CDR3nt: TGTGCCAGCAGCCCGACTAGCGGGGGAAGCACAGATACGCAGTATTTT
d_gene: TRBD1; abundance: .; v_gene: TRBV6-6; j_gene: TRBJ1-1; CDR3aa: CASSRGTGRGDTEAFF; CDR3nt: TGTGCCAGCAGCCGTGGGACAGGGAGAGGGGACACTGAAGCTTTCTTT
d_gene: TRBD2; abundance: .; v_gene: TRBV5-1; j_gene: TRBJ2-3; CDR3aa: CASSSGTSGDTQYF; CDR3nt: TGCGCCAGCAGCTCGGGGACTAGCGGGGATACGCAGTATTTT
d_gene: .; abundance: .; v_gene: TRBV10-2; j_gene: TRBJ1-5; CDR3aa: CASSVGSRNQPQHF; CDR3nt: TGCGCCAGCAGTGTGGGGTCCCGCAATCAGCCCCAGCATTTT
d_gene: .; abundance: .; v_gene: TRBV15; j_gene: TRBJ1-1; CDR3aa: CATSRVVISEAFF; CDR3nt: TGTGCCACCAGCAGAGTTGTGATATCTGAAGCTTTCTTT
d_gene: TRBD1; abundance: .; v_gene: TRBV19; j_gene: TRBJ2-7; CDR3aa: CASSGTAHEQYF; CDR3nt: TGTGCCAGTAGCGGGACAGCTCACGAGCAGTACTTC
d_gene: .; abundance: .; v_gene: TRBV27; j_gene: TRBJ2-7; CDR3aa: CASSEGGLARSYEQYF; CDR3nt: TGTGCCAGTTCGGAAGGAGGGCTAGCGCGATCCTACGAGCAGTACTTC
d_gene: .; abundance: .; v_gene: TRBV21-1; j_gene: TRBJ1-1; CDR3aa: CASKEGSCTEAFF; CDR3nt: TGTGCCAGCAAGGAGGGGAGTTGTACTGAAGCTTTCTTT
d_gene: .; abundance: .; v_gene: TRBV19; j_gene: TRBJ2-7; CDR3aa: CASSIDRYYEQYF; CDR3nt: TGTGCCAGTAGTATAGACCGATACTACGAGCAGTACTTC
d_gene: .; abundance: .; v_gene: TRBV5-8; j_gene: TRBJ2-3; CDR3aa: CASSSLSYDRSISTDTQYF; CDR3nt: TGTGCCAGCAGCTCCCTATCTTACGACAGGTCGATAAGCACAGATACGCAGTATTTT
d_gene: TRBD2; abundance: .; v_gene: TRBV30; j_gene: TRBJ2-3; CDR3aa: CAWGVSSGGANTQYF; CDR3nt: TGTGCCTGGGGTGTGTCTAGCGGGGGGGCGAATACGCAGTATTTT
d_gene: .; abundance: .; v_gene: TRBV6-1; j_gene: TRBJ2-7; CDR3aa: CASSEEADSYEQYF; CDR3nt: TGTGCCAGCAGTGAAGAGGCAGATAGTTACGAGCAGTACTTC
d_gene: TRBD1; abundance: .; v_gene: TRBV19; j_gene: TRBJ1-5; CDR3aa: CASSMFGGQGSPQHF; CDR3nt: TGTGCCAGTAGTATGTTCGGGGGACAGGGGTCGCCCCAGCATTTT